One and the same sample provided the 27 T cell receptor beta chains below, sequenced in a study of blood T cells in healthy people across ages. Alongside a J-beta primer mix, a sample-barcoded 5' primer served in a second PCR lasting 7 to 11 cycles. TCRdb recomputed calls from the 5' RACE reads with MiXCR, one row per CDR3 protein. There are about 1.1 million distinct CDR3 sequences in the sample; roughly two fifths occur only once, and about an eighth lies in the top ten. Material for sequencing was blood. All receptors derive from a man aged 18 to 29 in good health.

The chain uses TRBV24-1 and TRBJ2-1; D gene unclear. V lost 5 bases, J lost 0 bases, and 10 bases lay in between. This CDR3 has 15 residues. Germline V CDR1 and CDR2: KGHDR, SFDVKD. The CDR3 loop reads CATSGSTSSYNEQFF. For the CDR3, the DNA is TGTGCCACCAGTGGGTCCACGAGCTCCTACAATGAGCAGTTCTTC.

This clonotype showed up just a few times. The chain joins TRBV5-1 to TRBJ2-2; D gene unclear. CDR1 is SGHRS and CDR2 is YFSETQ in the germline V gene. Trimming left V 0 bases short and J 1 base short, with 4 bases between. The CDR3 extends over 14 amino acids. The CDR3 DNA sequence: TGCGCCAGCAGCTTGGCTAAGAACACCGGGGAGCTGTTTTTT. It codes for CASSLAKNTGELFF.

This chain links TRBV6-5 with TRBJ2-3; TRBD1 matches at 9 bases. The V gene end was trimmed by 5 bases and the J gene end by 3 bases; junction bases not matched to a gene: 6. Germline assignment: CDR1 MNHEY and CDR2 SVGAGI. This CDR3 is built from 15 residues. The CDR3 sequence: CASSPTGTGTDTQYF. CDR3 coding DNA: TGTGCCAGCAGTCCCACCGGGACAGGGACAGATACGCAGTATTTT.

The chain has TRBV7-3 and TRBJ2-2, with D perhaps TRBD1 (6 bases). V dropped 6 bases and J dropped 0 bases, with 14 bases sitting between them. Germline-derived CDR1 and CDR2 are SGHTA and FQGTGA. The length of the CDR3 is 16 residues. CDR3 sequence reads: CASSSSRTANTGELFF. In DNA, the CDR3 is TGTGCCAGCAGTTCTAGCAGGACAGCGAACACCGGGGAGCTGTTTTTT.

The chain uses TRBV27 and TRBJ2-7; perhaps TRBD1 as D (6 bases). The CDR3 is made up of 18 amino acids. Trimming shortened V by 0 bases and J by 6 bases, and 24 bases separated the two germline ends. CDR1 is MNHEY, CDR2 SMNVEV, per germline (reference sequence). The CDR3 nucleotides read TGTGCCAGCAGTTTATCTCTGGGGGCCTCAAGAAATTCCAGCGAGCAGTACTTC. It is translated as CASSLSLGASRNSSEQYF.

The chain joins TRBV21-1 to TRBJ2-5; the DNA was not compared with TRBD1, the D call given in the table. TRBV21-1 is a known pseudogene. This CDR3 is 14 amino acids long. The CDR3 here is CASSSGQPQETQYF. CDR3 sequence (DNA): TGTGCCAGCAGCTCAGGGCAGCCCCAAGAGACCCAGTACTTC.

This chain connects TRBV7-2 to TRBJ2-1; D remains unclear. Near its end, the DNA agrees better with TRBJ2-7, so the J call may be wrong. Germline V lookup: CDR1 SGHTA, CDR2 FQGNSA. The CDR3 contains 15 residues. CDR3 DNA: TGTGCCAGCAGCTTAGTGTCAGGCTCCTACAATGAGCAGTACTTC. Translation gives CASSLVSGSYNEQYF.

A few counts support this clonotype. The genes are TRBV12-5 and TRBJ2-3; 7 bases agree with TRBD1. Germline V CDR1 and CDR2: LGHNT, FRNRAP. CDR3 size: 14 residues. V dropped 7 bases and J dropped 3; count of bases not matched to a gene: 7. CDR3 amino acids: CASVPGQQTDTQYF. CDR3 coding DNA: TGTGCTAGTGTTCCGGGACAGCAGACAGATACGCAGTATTTT. The complete variable domain, with remaining parts taken from reference TRBV12-5 and TRBJ2-3, reads DARVTQTPRHKVTEMGQEVTMRCQPILGHNTVFWYRQTMMQGLELLAYFRNRAPLDDSGMPKDRFSAEMPDATLATLKIQPSEPRDSAVYFCASVPGQQTDTQYFGPGTRLTVL.

This clonotype was recorded a few times. The chain has TRBV27 and TRBJ1-2; D perhaps matches TRBD1 (5 bases). The V end lost 4 bases, the J end lost 3 bases, and 15 bases lay between the germline ends. Germline-derived CDR1 and CDR2 are MNHEY and SMNVEV (reference sequence). The CDR3 totals 15 residues. CDR3 nucleotides: TGTGCCAGCAGTTCTAACAGGCGGCAGGACTATGGCTACACCTTC. This encodes CASSSNRRQDYGYTF.

Concerning this clonotype itself: This may arise from a read error, as a much more abundant clone is one base away. This chain links TRBV3-1 with TRBJ2-3; TRBD1 matches 8 bases. Per germline, CDR1 LGHDT and CDR2 YNNKEL (reference sequence). The CDR3 has 15 amino acids. The CDR3 nucleotides read TGTGCCAGCAGCACTCCCAGGGGGCTGGGGGATACGCGGTATTTT. Encoded protein: CASSTPRGLGDTRYF.

This clonotype showed up just a few times. V is TRBV29-1 and J is TRBJ1-2, with TRBD1 matching over 9 bases. The CDR3 spans 14 residues. V lost 7 bases and J lost 0; bases outside the gene matches: 6. Germline V gene lookup returns CDR1 SQVTM and CDR2 ANQGSEA. The CDR3, as DNA: TGCAGCGCTGGGGACAGGGACACTAACTATGGCTACACCTTC. Translating gives CSAGDRDTNYGYTF.

A few counts support this clonotype. The rearrangement links TRBV20-1 to TRBJ2-3; 13 bases map to TRBD2. The CDR3 is 16 amino acids. Germline CDR1 is DFQATT and CDR2 is SNEGSKA (reference sequence). The trim removed 5 bases at V and 3 bases at J, leaving 8 bases unmatched. The CDR3 DNA sequence: TGCAGTGCTGACGCCCGACTAGCGGGGGGAACAGATACGCAGTATTTT. It encodes CSADARLAGGTDTQYF.

The genes are TRBV12-3 or TRBV12-4 and TRBJ2-5; 7 bases agree with TRBD1. Trimming cost V 8 bases and J 5 bases; bases outside gene matches: 11. The CDR3 runs 14 residues. CDR3 nucleotide sequence: TGTGCCAGCGGTCCAAGACAGGGAGTGGAGACCCAGTACTTC. Its translation is CASGPRQGVETQYF.

The chain couples TRBV6-2 or TRBV6-3 to TRBJ2-6, with 9 bases matching TRBD1. Germline V gene sequence: CDR1 MNHEY, CDR2 SVGEGT. The CDR3 runs to 18 residues. The junction had 5 bases not matched to a gene; V was cut back by 0 bases and J by 2 bases. CDR3 bases: TGTGCCAGCAGTTACTCTGGGACAGGGAGTACTGGGGCCAACGTCCTGACTTTC. Its protein is CASSYSGTGSTGANVLTF.

The table lists this clonotype with a few counts. The chain is built from TRBV29-1 and TRBJ2-3; TRBD2 aligns across 9 bases. Germline CDR1 and CDR2: SQVTM and ANQGSEA. The CDR3 loop spans 15 amino acids. The V gene end was trimmed by 6 bases and the J gene end by 4 bases; junction bases not matched to a gene: 11. CDR3 in amino acids: CSVVGTSFLADTQYF. CDR3 nucleotide sequence: TGCAGCGTAGTAGGGACTAGCTTCTTGGCAGATACGCAGTATTTT.

This clonotype was detected a few times. This chain links TRBV11-2 with TRBJ2-7; no reliable D call. V was clipped by 2 bases and J by 0 bases, with 8 bases between them. This CDR3 spans 14 amino acids. Germline V gene data show CDR1 as SGHAT and CDR2 as FQNNGV. CDR3 nucleotides: TGTGCCAGCAGCTTATCGTGGGTCTCCTACGAGCAGTACTTC. Its translation is CASSLSWVSYEQYF.

The J gene is TRBJ1-5, the V gene TRBV12-3 or TRBV12-4; weak D call: TRBD1 (5 bases). Deletions cut 7 bases from V and 6 bases from J, with 10 bases between. CDR3 length equals 12 residues. The CDR3 nucleotides read TGTGCCAGCAACAATAGGGGTCAGCCCCAGCATTTT. It is translated as CASNNRGQPQHF.

This clonotype was seen a single time. The chain combines TRBV7-6 with TRBJ2-1; D is possibly TRBD2 (6 bases). The V end was cut by 4 bases, the J end by 0 bases, with 10 bases between. The CDR3 is 15 amino acids. The germline V gene encodes CDR1 SGHVS and CDR2 FNYEAQ. The CDR3 is CASSSGLSSYNEQFF. The CDR3 DNA reads as TGTGCCAGCAGCTCGGGACTCAGCTCCTACAATGAGCAGTTCTTC.

The chain is built from TRBV3-1 and TRBJ1-1, with 7 nucleotides matching TRBD1. In germline, CDR1 is LGHDT, CDR2 YNNKEL (reference sequence). Trimming at V came to 4 bases and at J to 7 bases, leaving 6 bases not matched to a gene. The CDR3 sequence is 13 residues long. CDR3 bases: TGTGCCAGCAGCCTAAGACAGGGTGGTGAAGCTTTCTTT. This sequence encodes CASSLRQGGEAFF.

The chain joins TRBV7-2 to TRBJ2-7, with 7 positions matching TRBD1. CDR1 is SGHTA, CDR2 FQGNSA, per germline. With 4 bases clipped from V and 0 bases from J, the junction kept 3 bases outside the gene matches. This CDR3 contains 14 residues. In DNA form, the CDR3 reads TGTGCCAGCAGCTGGGACAGACTCTCCTACGAGCAGTACTTC. Translated: CASSWDRLSYEQYF. Using reference TRBV7-2 and TRBJ2-7 for the parts outside the CDR3, the full variable domain is GAGVSQSPSNKVTEKGKDVELRCDPISGHTALYWYRQSLGQGLEFLIYFQGNSAPDKSGLPSDRFSAERTGGSVSTLTIQRTQQEDSAVYLCASSWDRLSYEQYFGPGTRLTVT.

In its sample, this clonotype was seen many times. This CDR3 reads CASSLSRGGTEAFF. Written as DNA, the CDR3 is TGTGCCAGCAGCTTAAGTCGAGGAGGAACTGAAGCTTTCTTT. The rearrangement joins TRBV7-2 to TRBJ1-1; D remains ambiguous. The length of the CDR3 is 14 residues. Germline-derived CDR1 and CDR2 are SGHTA and FQGNSA. The V end was cut by 2 bases, the J end by 5 bases, with 12 bases between.

This clonotype was recorded at least ten times. V is TRBV13 and J is TRBJ2-1, with D unclear. This CDR3 spans 14 amino acids. Looked up from germline, CDR1 is PRHDT and CDR2 is FYEKMQ (reference sequence). Trimming shortened V by 0 bases and J by 8 bases, and 11 bases separated the two germline ends. CDR3 sequence: CASSLGRPTDEQFF. The DNA for the CDR3 is TGTGCCAGCAGCTTAGGCCGCCCGACGGATGAGCAGTTCTTC.

This clonotype occurred many times. The chain is built from TRBV10-3 and TRBJ1-2, with a possible D match to TRBD1 (6 bases). V dropped 4 bases and J dropped 7 bases, with 13 bases sitting between them. This CDR3 has 13 amino acids. CDR1 and CDR2 from the germline V gene are ENHRY and SYGVKD. CDR3 DNA: TGTGCCATCAGTGGGACAGACGACCTTGGCTACACCTTC. It codes for CAISGTDDLGYTF.

This clonotype appeared once. The chain is built from TRBV7-6 and TRBJ2-3; D is possibly TRBD2 (7 bases). This CDR3 region has 17 residues. V lost 0 bases, J lost 2 bases, and 15 bases lay in between. Germline V CDR1 and CDR2: SGHVS, FNYEAQ. The CDR3 is CASSLAPTGGPTDTQYF. CDR3 sequence (DNA): TGTGCCAGCAGCTTAGCCCCAACGGGGGGCCCCACAGATACGCAGTATTTT.

This rearrangement joins TRBV30 to TRBJ2-2; maybe TRBD1 (5 bases). CDR1 is GTSNPN and CDR2 is SVGIG in the germline V gene (reference sequence). This CDR3 has 13 amino acids. V lost 0 bases to trimming and J lost 7 bases, with 9 bases between them. The CDR3 spells CAWSVRVDGELFF. The CDR3 region has the DNA TGTGCCTGGAGTGTCAGGGTTGACGGGGAGCTGTTTTTT.

In this sample, this clonotype turned up a few times. This chain joins TRBV20-1 and TRBJ1-5; 8 bases map to TRBD1. The CDR3 has 16 residues. CDR1 DFQATT and CDR2 SNEGSKA come from the germline V gene (reference sequence). V lost 5 bases, J lost 0 bases, and 9 bases stayed unmatched. The CDR3 DNA reads TGCAGTGCTGAGGCAGGGGGCGCATATAGCAATCAGCCCCAGCATTTT. As protein: CSAEAGGAYSNQPQHF.

V usage is TRBV7-2 and J usage is TRBJ1-4; D is undetermined. The germline gives CDR1 SGHTA, CDR2 FQGNSA. The V and J ends lost 5 bases and 5 bases respectively, with 9 bases between them. This CDR3 has 13 amino acids. The CDR3 nucleotides read TGTGCCAGCAGCGTTGGGGTAAATGAAAAACTGTTTTTT. Translation: CASSVGVNEKLFF.